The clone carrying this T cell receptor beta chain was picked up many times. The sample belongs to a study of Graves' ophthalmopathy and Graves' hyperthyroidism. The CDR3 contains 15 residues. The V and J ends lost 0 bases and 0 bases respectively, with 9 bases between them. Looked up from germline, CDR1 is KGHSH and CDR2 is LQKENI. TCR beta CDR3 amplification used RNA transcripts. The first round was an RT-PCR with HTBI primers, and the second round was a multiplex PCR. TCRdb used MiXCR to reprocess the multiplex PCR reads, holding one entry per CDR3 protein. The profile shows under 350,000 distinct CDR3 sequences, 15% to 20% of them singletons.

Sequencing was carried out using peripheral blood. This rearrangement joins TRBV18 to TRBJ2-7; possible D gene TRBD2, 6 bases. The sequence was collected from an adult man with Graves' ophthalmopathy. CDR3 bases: TGTGCCAGCTCACCACCTAGCGGAAGCTCCTACGAGCAGTACTTC. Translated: CASSPPSGSSYEQYF. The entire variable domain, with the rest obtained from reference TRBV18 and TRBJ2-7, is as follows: NAGVMQNPRHLVRRRGQEARLRCSPMKGHSHVYWYRQLPEEGLKFMVYLQKENIIDESGMPKERFSAEFPKEGPSILRIQQVVRGDSAAYFCASSPPSGSSYEQYFGPGTRLTVT.